The 7 T cell receptor beta chains reported below all come from one sample, sequenced in a study of T cell repertoires in cytomegalovirus infection. TCRdb re-called the reads with MiXCR, one entry per CDR3 protein. The sample lists approximately 500,000 distinct CDR3 sequences, 16% occurring once. The sequenced sample consisted of CD8+ T cells from PBMCs. The receptors were sampled from a human donor in good health (CMV status not recorded). Some clones in this sample may be carry-over from other donors' samples.

This clonotype was seen more than once but under ten times. The chain links TRBV6-1 to TRBJ2-3; tentatively, D is TRBD1 (5 bases). Germline CDR1 is MNHNS and CDR2 is SASEGT. The V and J ends lost 3 bases and 2 bases respectively, with 12 bases between them. The CDR3 spans 15 residues. This chain's CDR3 is CASSDKDRTTDTQYF. The CDR3 DNA reads TGTGCCAGCAGTGACAAAGACAGAACCACAGATACGCAGTATTTT.

The chain has TRBV28 and TRBJ1-2, with 8 bases lining up with TRBD1. Germline-derived CDR1 and CDR2 are MDHEN and SYDVKM. The CDR3 has 12 amino acids. The ends lost 7 bases at V and 8 bases at J; junction bases unmatched: 6. CDR3 loop: CASTTGVDGYTF. The CDR3 DNA reads as TGTGCCAGCACGACAGGGGTGGACGGCTACACCTTC.

This clonotype was counted ten times or more. The chain is built from TRBV12-3 or TRBV12-4 and TRBJ2-7, with D tentatively TRBD2 (6 bases). CDR3 length: 14 residues. The V end lost 2 bases, the J end lost 2 bases, and 10 bases lay between the germline ends. CDR3 in DNA: TGTGCCAGCAGTTTAACATGGGGGGCCTACGAGCAGTACTTC. Its protein is CASSLTWGAYEQYF.

This clonotype was seen only a few times. The rearrangement links TRBV14 to TRBJ2-1; D is ambiguous. This CDR3 is built from 16 residues. Germline loops: CDR1 SGHDN, CDR2 FVKESK. Trimming removed 0 bases from V and 8 bases from J, with 17 bases in between. CDR3 sequence (DNA): TGTGCCAGCAGCCAAGATATATTGGCCTTTGTACATGAGCAGTTCTTC. The encoded protein is CASSQDILAFVHEQFF. Based on the CDR3 plus reference TRBV14 and TRBJ2-1, the full variable domain is EAGVTQFPSHSVIEKGQTVTLRCDPISGHDNLYWYRRVMGKEIKFLLHFVKESKQDESGMPNNRFLAERTGGTYSTLKVQPAELEDSGVYFCASSQDILAFVHEQFFGPGTRLTVL.

At least ten counts were recorded for this clonotype. The rearrangement links TRBV12-3 or TRBV12-4 to TRBJ2-7, with unresolved D. V was clipped by 2 bases and J by 1 base, with 6 bases between them. This CDR3 region has 13 residues. In DNA form, the CDR3 reads TGTGCCAGCAGTTTAATGTATTCCTACGAGCAGTACTTC. Its translation: CASSLMYSYEQYF.

The rearrangement joins TRBV2 to TRBJ1-5, with 7 bases lining up with TRBD1. Germline CDR1 SNHLY, CDR2 FYNNEI. This CDR3 spans 15 amino acids. J lost 4 bases, V lost 1 base, and 4 bases had no gene match. The CDR3 reads CASSEGSRGNQPQHF. CDR3 DNA: TGTGCCAGCAGTGAAGGGAGCAGGGGGAATCAGCCCCAGCATTTT.

There are a few counts of this clonotype. The chain has TRBV18 and TRBJ2-5, with D uncertain. Germline lookup yields CDR1 KGHSH and CDR2 LQKENI. The CDR3 covers 13 residues. V lost 3 bases and J 1 base, leaving 6 bases between the germline ends. The chain's CDR3 is CASSPRSQETQYF. DNA for the CDR3: TGTGCCAGCTCACCGAGGAGCCAAGAGACCCAGTACTTC.